This record concerns one TCR beta chain sequence. CDR1 is PRHDT, CDR2 FYEKMQ, per germline (reference sequence). The trim removed 6 bases at V and 2 bases at J, leaving 6 bases unmatched. This CDR3 is built from 14 residues. As handled by the study authors: Reference gene primer amplification yielded estimated nucleated cell counts. The table came from immunoSEQ multiplex PCR; TCRdb's copy has only in-frame clones and leaves some out. The V and J calls and clone size are taken from that table; D and trimming were inferred from the DNA. The table includes approximately 340,000 clones, roughly 89% detected once. These data come from a study of blood T cell repertoires in COVID-19.

This TCR was recovered from a man aged 25-45 years with COVID-19, enrolled during active disease. What was sequenced was peripheral blood. The chain uses TRBV13 and TRBJ2-5; TRBD2 agrees at 7 bases. The CDR3 loop reads CASRYTGGQETQYF. The CDR3, as DNA: TGTGCCAGCAGGTACACGGGGGGACAAGAGACCCAGTACTTC. Full variable domain (missing parts from reference TRBV13 and TRBJ2-5): AAGVIQSPRHLIKEKRETATLKCYPIPRHDTVYWYQQGPGQDPQFLISFYEKMQSDKGSIPDRFSAQQFSDYHSELNMSSLELGDSALYFCASRYTGGQETQYFGPGTRLLVL.